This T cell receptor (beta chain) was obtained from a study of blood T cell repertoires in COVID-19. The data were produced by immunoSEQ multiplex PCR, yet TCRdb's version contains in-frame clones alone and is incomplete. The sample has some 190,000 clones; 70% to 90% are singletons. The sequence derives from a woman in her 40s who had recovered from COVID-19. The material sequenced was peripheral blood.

For the CDR3, the DNA is TGTGCCAGTAGATCAGCGGGAGTGAGGGCCGGGGAGCTGTTTTTT. Protein sequence: CASRSAGVRAGELFF. The V gene is TRBV19, the J gene TRBJ2-2; 8 bases map to TRBD2. This CDR3 is 15 amino acids long. Unmatched junction bases numbered 9, after V lost 6 bases and J lost 6 bases. CDR1 is LNHDA, CDR2 SQIVND, per germline (reference sequence).